This TCR beta chain emerged from a study of CD8+ T cells in alopecia areata. General study points: Although TCR sharing was seen in mice, sharing across patients was less clear, possibly for HLA-related reasons. Sequences from scalp samples also cover resident alphabeta T cells of normal skin. Greater clonality was observed in lesional scalp samples, especially alopecia totalis/universalis, versus normal scalp.

Patients with alopecia areata provided lesional scalp punch biopsies as well as peripheral blood. This clone was seen at least ten times. Its antigen is currently unknown. Isolated RNA was reverse transcribed into cDNA used as the sequencing template. The protocol was immunoSEQ multiplex PCR, while the TCRdb copy is restricted to in-frame clones and leaves out a portion. The sample yields under 40,000 clones, roughly half seen once. The V and J ends lost 3 bases and 5 bases, in that order; junction bases with no gene match: 7. CDR3 length: 16 amino acids. Per germline, CDR1 SGDLS and CDR2 YYNGEE. The TCR sequence derives from a human donor with alopecia areata. Material: NKG2D-high CD8+ T cells sorted from blood. V gene TRBV9 combines with J gene TRBJ2-5; 13 nucleotides line up with TRBD2. CDR3 nucleotides: TGTGCCAGCAGCGCCCCCCAGGGACTAGCGGGGGAGACCCAGTACTTC. It is translated as CASSAPQGLAGETQYF.